The clone carrying this T cell receptor (beta chain) was recorded many times. Its antigen remains unknown. This sample is drawn from a study of prognosis after radiotherapy for stage I lung cancer. Study at large: In fourteen patients the disease was a newly diagnosed primary stage I lung tumor, whereas about 5 had oligometastatic NSCLC following surgical resection of the primary tumor.

Germline V gene lookup returns CDR1 MNHEY and CDR2 SVGEGT. The CDR3 spans 14 residues. With 2 bases clipped from V and 6 bases from J, the junction kept 6 bases outside the gene matches. Overall study findings and caveats: Patients with distant metastases had lower Shannon entropy after stereotactic body radiation therapy. Metastatic and non-metastatic patients reportedly diverged in TRBV and TRBJ gene usage.

TCR beta CDR3 amplification from genomic DNA was performed by two-round multiplex PCR. TRBV and TRBJ genes each had their own specific primers in first-round PCR. TCRdb fed the multiplex PCR reads into MiXCR, producing one record per CDR3 protein. Among 13,000 or so distinct CDR3 sequences listed, 50% to 65% were seen once. The TCR comes from a donor over 45 with non-small cell lung cancer. This chain links TRBV6-2 or TRBV6-3 with TRBJ1-1; 7 bases align to TRBD1. Sequencing was performed on PBMCs, taken before or after stereotactic body radiation therapy (not recorded which). DNA of the CDR3: TGTGCCAGCAGTTACGAGACAGGGCGCTCTGAAGCTTTCTTT. Encoded protein: CASSYETGRSEAFF.